These 25 T cell receptor beta chains were all obtained from the same sample, sequenced in a study of molecular identifiers for immune sequencing clone quantification. TCRdb analysed the PCR reads with MiXCR anew, one entry per CDR3 protein. The sample shows 62,000 or so distinct CDR3 sequences, 15% to 20% of them seen only once. The source material was naive CD8+ T cells from blood, with Jurkat cell RNA spiked in. The sample's subset: FACS-sorted CD8+CD4-CCR7+CD45RA+ naive T cells. These receptors were collected from a human donor in good health. Some libraries in this study had Jurkat cell RNA spiked in.

Many counts were recorded for this clonotype. The chain is built from TRBV9 and TRBJ1-5, with unresolved D. The germline gives CDR1 SGDLS, CDR2 YYNGEE. The CDR3 consists of 14 residues. Trimming stripped 3 bases from V and 4 bases from J, with 11 bases between. As DNA, the CDR3 is TGTGCCAGCAGCGCGGGGTTCCTAAATCAGCCCCAGCATTTT. It is translated as CASSAGFLNQPQHF. The full variable domain, rest sourced from reference TRBV9 and TRBJ1-5, is DSGVTQTPKHLITATGQRVTLRCSPRSGDLSVYWYQQSLDQGLQFLIQYYNGEERAKGNILERFSAQQFPDLHSELNLSSLELGDSALYFCASSAGFLNQPQHFGDGTRLSIL.

This clonotype was observed many times. The chain links TRBV7-6 to TRBJ2-3; TRBD2 matches at 11 bases. The germline V gene has CDR1 SGHVS and CDR2 FNYEAQ. The CDR3 has 15 residues. V shed 4 bases, J shed 6 bases, and the junction held 6 bases outside the gene matches. CDR3 in DNA: TGTGCCAGCAGCTCGTCCGGGACTAGCGGTGATACGCAGTATTTT. Its protein is CASSSSGTSGDTQYF. The whole variable domain, remainder taken from reference TRBV7-6 and TRBJ2-3, is GAGVSQSPRYKVTKRGQDVALRCDPISGHVSLYWYRQALGQGPEFLTYFNYEAQQDKSGLPNDRFSAERPEGSISTLTIQRTEQRDSAMYRCASSSSGTSGDTQYFGPGTRLTVL.

This clonotype occurred many times. In DNA form, the CDR3 reads TGCAGTGCTGGGACCGGGACGGTCGCTAGCACAGATACGCAGTATTTT. Translating it yields CSAGTGTVASTDTQYF. This chain connects TRBV20-1 to TRBJ2-3; possibly TRBD1 or TRBD2 for D (5 bases each). CDR3 length: 16 residues. V lost 5 bases, J lost 0 bases, and 18 bases lay in between. The germline V gene has CDR1 DFQATT and CDR2 SNEGSKA (reference sequence).

This clonotype has just a few counts. This may be a read error: a much more frequent sequence differs by one nucleotide. The rearrangement uses TRBV7-2 and TRBJ2-7; D assignment may be TRBD1 or TRBD2 (5 bases each). The CDR3 loop spans 14 amino acids. Germline CDR1 reads SGHTA; CDR2 reads FQGNSA. The CDR3 DNA sequence: TGTGCCGGCAGCTTGGGACCCTTCTCCTACGAGCAGTACTTC. Its translation: CAGSLGPFSYEQYF.

Comments on this clonotype: The CDR3 end shows no conserved phenylalanine or tryptophan, and so a read error is likely. The V and J genes are TRBV11-2 and TRBJ1-1; no clear D gene. CDR1 SGHAT and CDR2 FQNNGV come from the germline V gene. V was shortened by 2 bases and J by 2 bases, with 15 bases between the two germline ends. This CDR3 has 16 residues. CDR3 nucleotide sequence: TGTGCCAGCAGCTTATTAGGTTGGGGAACTAACACTGAAGCTTTCCTT. The encoded protein is CASSLLGWGTNTEAFL.

This clonotype was counted at least ten times. This chain joins TRBV9 and TRBJ2-3; maybe TRBD2 (5 bases). There are 17 residues in the CDR3. Germline V gene sequence: CDR1 SGDLS, CDR2 YYNGEE. V lost 3 bases and J lost 0, with 17 bases in between. DNA of the CDR3: TGTGCCAGCAGCGCGAGCCTACTGGACTTTAGCACAGATACGCAGTATTTT. It specifies CASSASLLDFSTDTQYF.

As to this clonotype: A clone one base away is much larger, so this may be a read error. The chain recombines TRBV30 with TRBJ1-2, with D hard to call. The CDR3 runs 13 residues. Germline loops: CDR1 GTSNPN, CDR2 SVGIG (reference sequence). The CDR3 here is CAWIPAGLYGYAF. CDR3 DNA sequence: TGTGCCTGGATCCCGGCAGGTTTATATGGCTACGCCTTC.

This clonotype was counted ten times or more. CDR3 loop: CASSQGAPTSALAGELFF. DNA for the CDR3: TGCGCCAGCAGCCAAGGGGCCCCGACTAGTGCATTAGCCGGGGAGCTGTTTTTT. The V and J genes are TRBV4-1 and TRBJ2-2, with a tentative D call TRBD2 (6 bases). Trimming pared 1 base from V and 6 bases from J, leaving 21 bases between. The CDR3 sequence is 18 residues long. Germline lookup yields CDR1 MGHRA and CDR2 YSYEKL.

This clonotype was seen many times. V and J are TRBV7-2 and TRBJ1-6, with D perhaps matching TRBD1 (6 bases). This CDR3 has 15 residues. The V gene's germline CDR1 is SGHTA and CDR2 FQGNSA. The V gene lost 4 bases and the J gene lost 5 bases, with 12 bases spanning the gap. The CDR3 DNA reads TGTGCCAGCAGCTCCCTGGACAGAAATAATTCACCCCTCCACTTT. Its protein is CASSSLDRNNSPLHF.

This chain joins TRBV12-3 or TRBV12-4 and TRBJ2-3, with a weak D call TRBD2 (5 bases). V dropped 10 bases and J dropped 10 bases, with 15 bases sitting between them. This CDR3 has 11 amino acids. CDR3 sequence reads: CATARGGAQYF. In DNA form, the CDR3 reads TGTGCCACGGCTCGGGGTGGTGCGCAGTATTTT.

This clonotype was counted many times. The chain links TRBV29-1 to TRBJ2-1; 13 bases align to TRBD2. Trimming cost V 6 bases and J 4 bases; bases outside gene matches: 3. The CDR3 runs to 14 residues. CDR1 and CDR2 from the germline V gene are SQVTM and ANQGSEA. The CDR3 bases are TGCAGCGTACTAGCGGGAGGGGGTTACAATGAGCAGTTCTTC. This encodes CSVLAGGGYNEQFF.

This clonotype was counted at least ten times. The rearrangement joins TRBV7-9 to TRBJ2-2, with 14 bases aligning to TRBD2. This CDR3 contains 22 residues. V was pared by 5 bases and J by 6 bases, with 23 bases of the junction left unmatched. The germline V gene has CDR1 SEHNR and CDR2 FQNEAQ (reference sequence). The CDR3 loop is CASSGKETKETGLAGDPGELFF. In DNA, the CDR3 is TGTGCCAGCAGCGGGAAGGAAACGAAGGAAACGGGACTAGCGGGAGACCCCGGGGAGCTGTTTTTT. Full variable domain (rest looked up from reference TRBV7-9 and TRBJ2-2): DTGVSQNPRHKITKRGQNVTFRCDPISEHNRLYWYRQTLGQGPEFLTYFQNEAQLEKSRLLSDRFSAERPKGSFSTLEIQRTEQGDSAMYLCASSGKETKETGLAGDPGELFFGEGSRLTVL.

This clonotype was detected many times. The gene calls are TRBV6-4 and TRBJ2-1; D ambiguous. Between the trimmed V and J ends, which lost 0 bases and 10 bases, there was a span of 16 bases. CDR3 size: 15 residues. Germline V CDR1 and CDR2: MRHNA, SNTAGT. CDR3 in amino acids: CASSDSIVPSEEQFF. CDR3 DNA sequence: TGTGCCAGCAGTGACTCGATAGTCCCGTCTGAAGAGCAGTTCTTC.

This clonotype was detected ten times or more. V gene TRBV20-1 combines with J gene TRBJ1-4, with D possibly TRBD1 on 6 matching bases. Germline-derived CDR1 and CDR2 are DFQATT and SNEGSKA (reference sequence). The V and J ends lost 1 base and 7 bases respectively, with 13 bases between them. The CDR3 is 14 residues long. The CDR3, as DNA: TGCAGTGCTAGAGTCCCCGGGACAAGTGAAAAACTGTTTTTT. It codes for CSARVPGTSEKLFF.

This clonotype was found many times. The V gene is TRBV5-4, the J gene TRBJ1-1, with 8 nucleotides matching TRBD1. Germline V gene data show CDR1 as SGHNT and CDR2 as YYREEE (reference sequence). Trimming removed 4 bases from V and 1 base from J; junction bases left unmatched: 6. CDR3 length: 15 amino acids. The chain's CDR3 is CASSRQGAGNTEAFF. Here the CDR3 DNA reads TGTGCCAGCAGCAGGCAGGGGGCCGGGAACACTGAAGCTTTCTTT.

For this clonotype: Its ends do not fully match the called genes, so a read error is possible. The chain is built from TRBV4-1 and TRBJ1-4, with 7 positions matching TRBD1. The CDR3 runs to 13 residues. The germline CDR1 and CDR2 sequences are MGHRA and YSYEKL. The CDR3 loop is CASSQDTPGQRLF. Written as DNA, the CDR3 is TGCGCCAGCAGCCAAGATACACCGGGACAGCGGCTTTTT.

This clonotype was seen more than once but under ten times. V gene TRBV12-3 or TRBV12-4 combines with J gene TRBJ2-2; D perhaps matches TRBD1 (5 bases). This CDR3 has 14 residues. Trimming removed 5 bases at V and 2 bases at J, with 9 bases between. The CDR3 sequence is CASSLRANTGELFF. CDR3 nucleotides: TGTGCCAGCAGTCTCAGGGCAAACACCGGGGAGCTGTTTTTT.

CDR3 residues: CASSLRCGGSYEQYF. The CDR3 DNA sequence: TGTGCCAGCAGCTTAAGGTGCGGAGGGAGCTACGAGCAGTACTTC. J is TRBJ2-7 and V is TRBV11-3, with a possible D match to TRBD2 (6 bases). This CDR3 region has 15 residues. Germline V gives CDR1 SGHNT, CDR2 YENEEA. Trimming took 2 bases from V and 3 from J, leaving 14 bases between them.

The V and J genes are TRBV5-5 and TRBJ2-7; 10 positions agree with TRBD2. This CDR3 comprises 14 residues. The germline V gene encodes CDR1 SGHKS and CDR2 YYEKEE (reference sequence). Unmatched junction bases numbered 0, after V lost 1 base and J lost 2 bases. CDR3 amino acids: CASSLTSGTYEQYF. CDR3 DNA sequence: TGTGCCAGCAGCTTGACTAGCGGGACCTACGAGCAGTACTTC.

This clonotype was seen more than once but under ten times. The chain uses TRBV6-1 and TRBJ2-7, with TRBD1 matching 8 bases. CDR1 and CDR2 from the germline V gene are MNHNS and SASEGT. This CDR3 comprises 14 residues. V dropped 7 bases and J dropped 3; count of bases not matched to a gene: 8. CDR3 DNA sequence: TGTGCCAGCAAGGACGGACAGGGCTTCTACGAGCAGTACTTC. This sequence encodes CASKDGQGFYEQYF.

There are many counts of this clonotype. The rearrangement joins TRBV2 to TRBJ2-7, with 7 nucleotides matching TRBD2. The germline V gene has CDR1 SNHLY and CDR2 FYNNEI. The CDR3 has 16 amino acids. V lost 8 bases and J lost 1; bases outside the gene matches: 14. The CDR3 sequence is CASSVRTGGESYEQYF. The CDR3 nucleotides read TGTGCCAGCTCCGTCCGCACGGGAGGTGAATCCTACGAGCAGTACTTC.

This clonotype has at least ten counts. The rearrangement joins TRBV4-3 to TRBJ1-6; tentatively, D is TRBD1 (5 bases). The CDR3 runs to 16 residues. Germline V gives CDR1 LGHNA, CDR2 YSLEER. The V end lost 0 bases, the J end lost 9 bases, and 15 bases lay between the germline ends. In DNA, the CDR3 is TGCGCCAGCAGCCAAGATCGGACATCGAGCGGTTCACCCCTCCACTTT. Translating it yields CASSQDRTSSGSPLHF.

In its sample, this clonotype was seen many times. CDR3 nucleotide sequence: TGTGCCAGCAGTTGGCTGGAGGGGGCCAGTGGCTACACCTTC. Its translation: CASSWLEGASGYTF. The genes are TRBV4-2 and TRBJ1-2, with 7 bases lining up with TRBD1. Losses at the gene ends were 6 bases for V and 7 bases for J; bases not matched to a gene: 11. Germline V gives CDR1 LGHNA, CDR2 YNFKEQ. The CDR3 has 14 amino acids.

There are many counts of this clonotype. This chain links TRBV7-8 with TRBJ2-3, with 7 bases matching TRBD2. J was trimmed by 2 bases and V by 5 bases; bases with no gene match: 7. There are 15 residues in the CDR3. In germline, CDR1 is SGHVS, CDR2 FQNEAQ. CDR3 bases: TGTGCCAGCAGCGATGGACTAGGGTACACAGATACGCAGTATTTT. Its protein product is CASSDGLGYTDTQYF.

In regard to this clonotype: A single base separates this from a much larger clone, so it may be a read error. The CDR3 ends on some other residue instead of the conserved phenylalanine or tryptophan, so this is likely a read error. V is TRBV6-5 and J is TRBJ2-7; tentative D call: TRBD1 (5 bases). The CDR3 totals 15 residues. V lost 1 base and J 4 bases, leaving 14 bases between the germline ends. Germline CDR1 reads MNHEY; CDR2 reads SVGAGI. CDR3: CASSYYQGLSYEQYL. The CDR3 nucleotides read TGTGCCAGCAGTTACTATCAGGGATTATCATACGAGCAGTACCTC.